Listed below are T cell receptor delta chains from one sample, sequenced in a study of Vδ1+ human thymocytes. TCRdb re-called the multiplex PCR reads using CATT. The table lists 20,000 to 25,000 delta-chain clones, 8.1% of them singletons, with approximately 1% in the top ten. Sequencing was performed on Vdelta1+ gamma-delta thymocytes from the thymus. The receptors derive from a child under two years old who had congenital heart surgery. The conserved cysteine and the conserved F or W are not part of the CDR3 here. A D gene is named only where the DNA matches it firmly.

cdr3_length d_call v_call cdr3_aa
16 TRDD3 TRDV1 ALAANLGGSRGTDKLI
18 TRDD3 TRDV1 ALGDGRGSLLGDAADKLI
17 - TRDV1 ALGVPFPIRLRYTDKLI
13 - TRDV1 ALGELGMNRGQLI
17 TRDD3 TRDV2 AFKVTGGYKSWDTRQMF
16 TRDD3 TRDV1 ALGELPTGGYGADKLI
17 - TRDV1 ALGLRLPYWEIPTDKLI
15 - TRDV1 ALGGPLSGRFADKLI
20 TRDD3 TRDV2 ACDTYYWGIRLDTWDTRQMF
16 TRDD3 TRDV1 ALGALPGIRRDTDKLI
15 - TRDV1 ALGELGPPVYTDKLI
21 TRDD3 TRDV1 ALEGSWGFKSYWGIRGADKLI
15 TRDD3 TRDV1 ALGVVPWGIRPDKLI
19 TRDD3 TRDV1 ALGDLSVLGDTTVYTDKLI
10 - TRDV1 ALGELRRELI
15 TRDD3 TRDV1 ALGELPWGSYTDKLI
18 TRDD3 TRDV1 ALGERLLVLGDTFTDKLI
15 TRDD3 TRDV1 AVILGDTQEYTDKLI
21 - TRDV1 ALGEPDPTREGTGDRYTDKLI
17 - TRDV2 ACDTSGFLSSWDTRQMF
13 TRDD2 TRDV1 ALGELAFLTDKLI
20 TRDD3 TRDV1 ALGDTYEGDFSPWGYTDKLI
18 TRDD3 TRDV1 ALGEHGIPIVGDCTDKLI
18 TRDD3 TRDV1 ALGEGAWLGDYTYTDKLI
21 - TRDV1 ALGDFLPTPPSYWGITTLKLI
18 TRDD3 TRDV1 ALGVCLGARLGDTGDKLI
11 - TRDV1 APGERSADKLI
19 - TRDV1 ALGDVLRLGTIPRYTDKLI
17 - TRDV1 ALGELGETPCVGSDKLI
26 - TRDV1 ALGGRRILRRVVNTIPQRPLGFDKLI
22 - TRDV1 ALGYRTGLPKVWGTQRYTDKLI
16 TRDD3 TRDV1 ALGDASPLGDCTDKLI
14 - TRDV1 ALGELTSTAPCKLI
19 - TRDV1 ALGELLPPFPGREGTDKLI
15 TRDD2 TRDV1 ALGPPPSYGRPAQLF
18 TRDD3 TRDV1 ALGASFPSYWGMTTDKLI
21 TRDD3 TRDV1 ALGERNFKKIPYWGIRGQKLI
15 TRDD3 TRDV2 ACDTEWGIRGIDKLI
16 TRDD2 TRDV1 ALGERPSYLGYTDKLI
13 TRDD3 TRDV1 ALGEVLGGTDKLI
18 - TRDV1 ALGELGTFPRQGYADKLI
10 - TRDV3 AFGAITDKLI